Given below is one T cell receptor (beta chain) in context. These data come from a study of blood T cell repertoires in COVID-19. Study background: Researchers got acute and convalescent COVID-19 samples from the United States, Italy and Spain.

Per the study methods: For nucleated cells, counts were estimated from reference gene primer amplification. Profiled with immunoSEQ multiplex PCR; TCRdb holds only in-frame clones, not every one. The V and J calls and the clone size are those of that table, but D and trimming were determined from the DNA. The table lists approximately 71,000 clones, roughly 84% of them singletons. The V gene lost 1 base and the J gene lost 5 bases, with 10 bases spanning the gap. CDR1 and CDR2 (germline): GTSNPN, SVGIG (reference sequence). There are 13 residues in the CDR3. The sample consisted of peripheral blood. The chain recombines TRBV30 with TRBJ2-3; D gene uncertain. This TCR came from a man in his fifties with acute or convalescent COVID-19. The CDR3 DNA is TGTGCCTGGAGTGATTCTTTCCGAGATACGCAGTATTTT. Its translation is CAWSDSFRDTQYF.